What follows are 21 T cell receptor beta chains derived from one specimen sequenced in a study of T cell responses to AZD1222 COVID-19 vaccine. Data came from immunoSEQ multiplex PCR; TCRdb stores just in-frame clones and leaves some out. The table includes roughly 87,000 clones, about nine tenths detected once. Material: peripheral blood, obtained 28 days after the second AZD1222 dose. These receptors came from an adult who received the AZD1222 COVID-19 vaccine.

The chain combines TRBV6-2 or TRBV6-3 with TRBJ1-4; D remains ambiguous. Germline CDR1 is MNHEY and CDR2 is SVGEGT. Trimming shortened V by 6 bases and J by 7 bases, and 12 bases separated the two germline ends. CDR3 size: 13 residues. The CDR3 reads CASSGRTSEKLFF. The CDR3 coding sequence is TGTGCCAGCAGCGGGCGGACGAGTGAAAAACTGTTTTTT.

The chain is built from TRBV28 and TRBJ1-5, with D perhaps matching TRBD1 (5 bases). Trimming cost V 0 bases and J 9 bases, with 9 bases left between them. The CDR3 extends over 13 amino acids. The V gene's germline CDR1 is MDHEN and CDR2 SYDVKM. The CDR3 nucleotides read TGTGCCAGCAGTTTATGGGGGGGTCCGCCCCAGCATTTT. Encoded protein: CASSLWGGPPQHF.

CDR3 nucleotide sequence: TGTGCCAGCACCCTGGGGAGTAGCTCCTACAATGAGCAGTTCTTC. This sequence encodes CASTLGSSSYNEQFF. The chain carries TRBV28 and TRBJ2-1, with D maybe TRBD2 (5 bases). The CDR3 extends over 15 amino acids. Germline CDR1 is MDHEN and CDR2 is SYDVKM. With 7 bases removed from V and 0 bases from J, the gap between germline ends came to 13 bases.

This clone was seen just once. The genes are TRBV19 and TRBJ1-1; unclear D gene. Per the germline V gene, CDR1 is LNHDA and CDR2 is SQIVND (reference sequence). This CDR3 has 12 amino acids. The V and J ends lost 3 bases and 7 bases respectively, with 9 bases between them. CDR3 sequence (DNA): TGTGCCAGTAGTATTGGAGGCAGTGAAGCTTTCTTT. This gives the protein CASSIGGSEAFF.

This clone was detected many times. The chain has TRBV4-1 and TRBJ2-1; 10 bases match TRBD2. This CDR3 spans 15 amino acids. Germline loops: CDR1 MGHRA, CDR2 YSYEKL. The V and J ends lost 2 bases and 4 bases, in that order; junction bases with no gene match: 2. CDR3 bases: TGCGCCAGCAGCCAACAGCGGGGGGGATACAATGAGCAGTTCTTC. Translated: CASSQQRGGYNEQFF.

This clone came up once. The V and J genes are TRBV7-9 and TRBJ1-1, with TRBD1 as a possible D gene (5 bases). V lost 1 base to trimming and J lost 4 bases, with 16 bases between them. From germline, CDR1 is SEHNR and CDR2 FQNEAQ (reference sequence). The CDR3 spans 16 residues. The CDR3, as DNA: TGTGCCAGCAGCTTAGGCGCCCGGGGGGAGGGCACTGAAGCTTTCTTT. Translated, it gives CASSLGARGEGTEAFF.

The CDR3 loop is CASSQDVGPGDTQYF. CDR3 DNA: TGCGCCAGCAGCCAAGATGTGGGGCCGGGAGATACGCAGTATTTT. The rearrangement joins TRBV4-1 to TRBJ2-3; a possible D gene is TRBD1 (5 bases). V was clipped by 0 bases and J by 5 bases, with 12 bases between them. CDR1 and CDR2 from the germline V gene are MGHRA and YSYEKL. CDR3 length equals 15 residues.

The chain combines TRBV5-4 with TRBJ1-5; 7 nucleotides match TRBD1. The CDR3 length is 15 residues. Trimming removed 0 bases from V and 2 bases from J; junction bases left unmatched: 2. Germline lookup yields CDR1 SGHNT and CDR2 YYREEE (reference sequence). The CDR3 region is CASSLGQGGNQPQHF. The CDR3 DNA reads TGTGCCAGCAGCTTGGGACAGGGCGGCAATCAGCCCCAGCATTTT.

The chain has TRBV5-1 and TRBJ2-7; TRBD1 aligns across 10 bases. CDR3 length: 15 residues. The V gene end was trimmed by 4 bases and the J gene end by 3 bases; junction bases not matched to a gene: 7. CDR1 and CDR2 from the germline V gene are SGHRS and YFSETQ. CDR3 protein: CASSPGTGAFYEQYF. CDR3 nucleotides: TGCGCCAGCAGCCCCGGGACAGGGGCGTTCTACGAGCAGTACTTC.

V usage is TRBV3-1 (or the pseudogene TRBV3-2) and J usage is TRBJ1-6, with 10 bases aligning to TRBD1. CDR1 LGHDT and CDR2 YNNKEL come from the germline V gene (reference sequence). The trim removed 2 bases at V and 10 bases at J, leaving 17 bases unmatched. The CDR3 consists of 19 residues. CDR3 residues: CASSQYLAMGQGSASPLHF. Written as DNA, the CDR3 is TGTGCCAGCAGCCAATATCTAGCCATGGGACAGGGGTCTGCCTCACCCCTCCACTTT.

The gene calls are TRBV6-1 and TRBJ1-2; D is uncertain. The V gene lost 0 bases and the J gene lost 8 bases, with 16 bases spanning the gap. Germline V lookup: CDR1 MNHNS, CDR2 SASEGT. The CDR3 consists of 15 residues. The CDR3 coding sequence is TGTGCCAGCAGTGAAGCGGGGTTGGAGCCGGGGGGCTACACCTTC. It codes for CASSEAGLEPGGYTF.

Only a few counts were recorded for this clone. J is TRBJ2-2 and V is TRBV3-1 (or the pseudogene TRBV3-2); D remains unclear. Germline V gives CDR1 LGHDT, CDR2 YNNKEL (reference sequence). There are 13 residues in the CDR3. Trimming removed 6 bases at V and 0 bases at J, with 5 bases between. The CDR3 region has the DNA TGTGCCAGCAGTACCCCGAACACCGGGGAGCTGTTTTTT. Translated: CASSTPNTGELFF.

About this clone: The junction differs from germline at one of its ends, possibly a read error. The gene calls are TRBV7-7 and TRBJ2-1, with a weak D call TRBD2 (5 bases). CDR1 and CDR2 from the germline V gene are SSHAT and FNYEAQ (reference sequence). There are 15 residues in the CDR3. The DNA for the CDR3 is TGTGCTAGCAGCTTAACGCCGGGAATAAACAATGAGCAGTTCTTC. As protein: CASSLTPGINNEQFF.

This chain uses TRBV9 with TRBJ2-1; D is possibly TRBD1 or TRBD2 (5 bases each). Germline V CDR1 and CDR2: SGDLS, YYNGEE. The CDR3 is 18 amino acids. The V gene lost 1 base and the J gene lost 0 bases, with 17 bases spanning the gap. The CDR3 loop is CASSVTHGAESSYNEQFF. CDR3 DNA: TGTGCCAGCAGCGTAACCCACGGGGCGGAGAGCTCCTACAATGAGCAGTTCTTC.

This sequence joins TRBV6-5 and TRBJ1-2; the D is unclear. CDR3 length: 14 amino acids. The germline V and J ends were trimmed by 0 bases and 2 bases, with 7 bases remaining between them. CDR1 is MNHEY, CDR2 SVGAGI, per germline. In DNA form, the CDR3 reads TGTGCCAGCAGTTACTCCGAGGGAAACTATGGCTACACCTTC. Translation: CASSYSEGNYGYTF.

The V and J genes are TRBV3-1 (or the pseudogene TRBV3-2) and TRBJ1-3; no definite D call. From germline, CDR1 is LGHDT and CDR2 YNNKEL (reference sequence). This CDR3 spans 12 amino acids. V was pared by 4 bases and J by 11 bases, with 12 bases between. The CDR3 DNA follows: TGTGCCAGCAGCCCGCGAGCGGGTGCCATATATTTT. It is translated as CASSPRAGAIYF.

The CDR3 loop is CASPAPEAFF. CDR3 bases: TGTGCCAGCCCAGCCCCTGAAGCTTTCTTT. The V and J genes are TRBV28 and TRBJ1-1; D ambiguous. The CDR3 is made up of 10 amino acids. Trimming took off 8 bases at V and 6 bases at J, with 7 bases between the two ends. Germline CDR1 is MDHEN and CDR2 is SYDVKM.

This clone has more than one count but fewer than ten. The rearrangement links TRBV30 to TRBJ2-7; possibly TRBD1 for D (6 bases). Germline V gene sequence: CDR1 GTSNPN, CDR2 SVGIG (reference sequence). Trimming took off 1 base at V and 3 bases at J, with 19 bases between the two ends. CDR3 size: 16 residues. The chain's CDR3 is CAWSEQQGEWYYEQYF. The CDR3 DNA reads TGTGCCTGGAGTGAACAACAGGGAGAGTGGTACTACGAGCAGTACTTC. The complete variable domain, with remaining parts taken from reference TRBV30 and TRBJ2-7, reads SQTIHQWPATLVQPVGSPLSLECTVEGTSNPNLYWYRQAAGRGLQLLFYSVGIGQISSEVPQNLSASRPQDRQFILSSKKLLLSDSGFYLCAWSEQQGEWYYEQYFGPGTRLTVT.

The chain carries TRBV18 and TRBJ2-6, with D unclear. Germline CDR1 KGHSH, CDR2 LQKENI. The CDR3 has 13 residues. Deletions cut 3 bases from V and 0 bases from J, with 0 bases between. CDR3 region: CASSPSGANVLTF. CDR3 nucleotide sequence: TGTGCCAGCTCACCCTCTGGGGCCAACGTCCTGACTTTC. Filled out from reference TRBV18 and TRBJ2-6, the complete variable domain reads NAGVMQNPRHLVRRRGQEARLRCSPMKGHSHVYWYRQLPEEGLKFMVYLQKENIIDESGMPKERFSAEFPKEGPSILRIQQVVRGDSAAYFCASSPSGANVLTFGAGSRLTVL.

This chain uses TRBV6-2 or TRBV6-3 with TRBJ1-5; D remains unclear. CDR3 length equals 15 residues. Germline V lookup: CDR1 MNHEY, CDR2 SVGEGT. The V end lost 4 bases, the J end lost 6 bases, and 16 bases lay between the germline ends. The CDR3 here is CASSFVDALGQPQHF. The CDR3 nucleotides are TGTGCCAGCAGTTTCGTCGACGCGCTCGGTCAGCCCCAGCATTTT.

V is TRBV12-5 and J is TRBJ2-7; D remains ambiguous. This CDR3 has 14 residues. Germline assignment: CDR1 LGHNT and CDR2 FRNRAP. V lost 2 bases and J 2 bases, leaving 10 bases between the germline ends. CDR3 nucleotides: TGTGCTAGTGGTTTGTCAGGCCTACCCTACGAGCAGTACTTC. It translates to CASGLSGLPYEQYF.